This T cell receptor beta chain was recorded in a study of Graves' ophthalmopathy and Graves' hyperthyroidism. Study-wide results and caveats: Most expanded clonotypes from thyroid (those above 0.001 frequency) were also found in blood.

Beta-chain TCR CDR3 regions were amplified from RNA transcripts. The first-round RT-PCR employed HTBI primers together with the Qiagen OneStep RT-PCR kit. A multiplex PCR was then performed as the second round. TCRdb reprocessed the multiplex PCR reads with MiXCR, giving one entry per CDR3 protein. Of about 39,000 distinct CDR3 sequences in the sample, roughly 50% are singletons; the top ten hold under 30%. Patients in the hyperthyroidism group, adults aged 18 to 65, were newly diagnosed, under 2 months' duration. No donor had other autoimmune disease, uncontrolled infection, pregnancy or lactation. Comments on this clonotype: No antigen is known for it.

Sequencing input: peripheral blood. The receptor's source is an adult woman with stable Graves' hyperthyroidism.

CDR3 coding DNA: TGTGCCAGCAGTCCCCAGGGGGCTACGAACACTGAAGCTTTCTTT. As protein: CASSPQGATNTEAFF. The chain has TRBV25-1 and TRBJ1-1; 8 bases are shared with TRBD1. Germline-derived CDR1 and CDR2 are MGHDK and SYGVNS. The trim removed 5 bases at V and 1 base at J, leaving 6 bases unmatched. The CDR3 has 15 residues. Combining the CDR3 with reference TRBV25-1 and TRBJ1-1 gives the whole variable domain EADIYQTPRYLVIGTGKKITLECSQTMGHDKMYWYQQDPGMELHLIHYSYGVNSTEKGDLSSESTVSRIRTEHFPLTLESARPSHTSQYLCASSPQGATNTEAFFGQGTRLTVV.